The clone carrying this T cell receptor (beta chain) was counted many times. Germline CDR1 KGHSH, CDR2 LQKENI. This CDR3 is 13 amino acids long. J gave up 7 bases and V 3 bases, and 4 bases lay outside the gene matches. First-strand cDNA relied on TRAV- and TRBV-specific primers spanning alpha and beta chains. TCR amplification used around 20 PCR cycles, a constant-region primer and a V-primer adapter. TCRdb re-derived calls from the reads in MiXCR, one entry per CDR3 protein. The table lists around 99,000 distinct CDR3 sequences, roughly a tenth of them singletons. The data originate from a study of low-dose radiotherapy and immunotherapy resistance in tumors. Across the whole study: Intravenous nivolumab 240 mg every two weeks plus ipilimumab 1 mg/kg every six weeks was given to patients. Study patients were administered oral aspirin at 300 mg daily for four cycles from cycle 1 day 1.

Time point specified: before trial treatment. V usage is TRBV18 and J usage is TRBJ2-7; 9 bases align to TRBD1. Here the sequenced sample was PBMCs, taken before treatment. This clonotype was sampled from a male donor with prostate cancer. The CDR3 protein is CASSPGTGLEQYF. Written as DNA, the CDR3 is TGTGCCAGCTCACCCGGGACAGGGCTTGAGCAGTACTTC.